The 9 T cell receptor beta chains below come from one sample, sequenced in a study of T-cell memory formation after mild COVID-19. TCRdb redid the calling of the 5' RACE reads with MiXCR, one entry per CDR3 protein. The table records approximately 170,000 distinct CDR3 sequences, under 15% of them present only once. Specimen: PBMCs or a T cell subset sorted from them (not recorded which). These receptors all stem from a man between 18 and 35 years old who had mild COVID-19 (a few samples of this study predate the infection). Cell type and time point are not known.

This chain joins TRBV4-3 and TRBJ2-1; D is undetermined. The germline CDR1 and CDR2 sequences are LGHNA and YSLEER. V lost 0 bases and J lost 12, with 9 bases in between. The CDR3 runs 12 residues. The CDR3 DNA reads TGCGCCAGCAGCCAAGATAGGATTAGGCAGTTCTTC. As protein: CASSQDRIRQFF.

The chain uses TRBV5-1 and TRBJ1-6; weak D call: TRBD1 (5 bases). Trimming cost V 4 bases and J 9 bases, with 20 bases left between them. The CDR3 totals 16 residues. From germline, CDR1 is SGHRS and CDR2 YFSETQ. The CDR3 is CASSVAGTRFGSPLHF. The DNA for the CDR3 is TGCGCCAGCAGCGTGGCAGGGACGAGGTTTGGTTCACCCCTCCACTTT.

The chain is built from TRBV28 and TRBJ2-1; no clear D. This CDR3 is 14 amino acids long. Trimming shortened V by 6 bases and J by 4 bases, and 13 bases separated the two germline ends. Germline assignment: CDR1 MDHEN and CDR2 SYDVKM. The CDR3 loop is CASSTPAQYNEQFF. The DNA for the CDR3 is TGTGCCAGCAGCACCCCGGCGCAGTACAATGAGCAGTTCTTC.

This clonotype was counted ten times or more. This sequence joins TRBV7-2 and TRBJ2-2; the D gene is possibly TRBD1 (5 bases). This CDR3 is 17 amino acids long. Trimming cost V 1 base and J 6 bases, with 18 bases left between them. CDR1 and CDR2 from the germline V gene are SGHTA and FQGNSA. CDR3 DNA sequence: TGTGCCAGCAGCTTAGAACTGTCAGGGTATTACGCCGGGGAGCTGTTTTTT. It is translated as CASSLELSGYYAGELFF.

The chain is built from TRBV6-2 or TRBV6-3 and TRBJ2-6, with D uncertain. CDR3 size: 16 residues. CDR1 is MNHEY and CDR2 is SVGEGT in the germline V gene. V was shortened by 1 base and J by 0 bases, with 7 bases between the two germline ends. DNA for the CDR3: TGTGCCAGCAGTTACTGGTGGCGCTCTGGGGCCAACGTCCTGACTTTC. Translating gives CASSYWWRSGANVLTF.

V is TRBV7-2 and J is TRBJ1-1; D unclear. CDR3 length: 15 amino acids. Germline lookup yields CDR1 SGHTA and CDR2 FQGNSA. Trimming pared 0 bases from V and 5 bases from J, leaving 13 bases between. DNA of the CDR3: TGTGCCAGCAGCTTAGCGCGGCGACGAGGTACTGAAGCTTTCTTT. Its translation is CASSLARRRGTEAFF.

This clonotype was counted ten times or more. The V call is TRBV27, the J call TRBJ2-7, with 8 bases that match TRBD2. V gave up 4 bases and J gave up 2 bases; unmatched junction bases: 7. Germline values: CDR1 MNHEY, CDR2 SMNVEV (reference sequence). This CDR3 contains 15 residues. Written as DNA, the CDR3 is TGTGCCAGCAGTTCCAACGGGGGGGCCCCCTACGAGCAGTACGTC. Translating gives CASSSNGGAPYEQYV.

The chain carries TRBV5-6 and TRBJ1-5; weak D call: TRBD1 (6 bases). The CDR3 has 14 residues. The germline gives CDR1 SGHDT, CDR2 YYEEEE. Trimming left V 3 bases short and J 7 bases short, with 14 bases between. CDR3 residues: CASSYGGPLQPQHF. The CDR3 coding sequence is TGTGCCAGCAGCTACGGGGGCCCTTTACAGCCCCAGCATTTT.

V gene TRBV12-5 combines with J gene TRBJ2-7; TRBD1 or TRBD2 may be the D gene (5 bases each). V gave up 0 bases and J gave up 2 bases, with 17 bases separating them. This CDR3 comprises 17 residues. The germline V gene has CDR1 LGHNT and CDR2 FRNRAP. The CDR3 sequence: CASGLVRLTAEPYEQYF. CDR3 nucleotides: TGTGCTAGTGGTTTGGTACGATTGACAGCGGAACCCTACGAGCAGTACTTC. The full variable domain, its missing parts supplied by reference TRBV12-5 and TRBJ2-7, is DARVTQTPRHKVTEMGQEVTMRCQPILGHNTVFWYRQTMMQGLELLAYFRNRAPLDDSGMPKDRFSAEMPDATLATLKIQPSEPRDSAVYFCASGLVRLTAEPYEQYFGPGTRLTVT.